The 2 T cell receptor beta chains below were found in one sample sequenced in a study of T cell repertoires in cytomegalovirus infection. The antigens these receptors bind are not known. From the reads, TCRdb called clonotypes with MiXCR, one entry per CDR3 protein. The sample holds roughly 990,000 distinct CDR3 sequences, 30% to 40% seen once. Sequencing used cultured CD8+ T cells from PBMCs, obtained from culture after CMV antigen stimulation. The receptors originated from a human donor in good health (CMV status not recorded). Some clones in this sample may be carry-over from other donors' samples.

The chain employs TRBV7-9 and TRBJ2-7; D is perhaps TRBD1 or TRBD2 (5 bases each). V was shortened by 3 bases and J by 5 bases, with 14 bases between the two germline ends. This CDR3 spans 14 amino acids. Germline CDR1 is SEHNR and CDR2 is FQNEAQ (reference sequence). CDR3 region: CASSFRQIGNEQYF. The CDR3 nucleotides are TGTGCCAGCAGCTTCAGACAGATCGGGAACGAGCAGTACTTC. Full variable domain (remainder filled in from reference TRBV7-9 and TRBJ2-7): DTGVSQNPRHKITKRGQNVTFRCDPISEHNRLYWYRQTLGQGPEFLTYFQNEAQLEKSRLLSDRFSAERPKGSFSTLEIQRTEQGDSAMYLCASSFRQIGNEQYFGPGTRLTVT.

A few counts support this clonotype. For the CDR3, the DNA is TGTGCCAGCAGCTTTGGACTAGCGGTATTTGAGCAGTTCTTC. This sequence encodes CASSFGLAVFEQFF. The gene calls are TRBV3-1 and TRBJ2-1; 10 bases are a match to TRBD2. This CDR3 is built from 14 residues. CDR1 LGHDT and CDR2 YNNKEL come from the germline V gene (reference sequence). V gave up 5 bases and J gave up 9 bases; unmatched junction bases: 7.